This T cell receptor beta chain originates from a study of T cells after yellow fever vaccination. TCRdb reanalysed the 5' RACE reads using MiXCR and keeps one entry per CDR3 protein. The data show a few hundred thousand distinct CDR3 sequences, around 4.9% seen once. This clonotype has more than one count but fewer than ten. Germline assignment: CDR1 SNHLY and CDR2 FYNNEI. The CDR3 has 14 amino acids. Trimming removed 2 bases at V and 3 bases at J, with 8 bases between. The material was CD4+ T cells sorted from PBMCs, obtained on the day of the yellow fever booster vaccination. The J gene is TRBJ2-4, the V gene TRBV2, with unresolved D. This TCR was sampled from a man aged 18-30 years who received the YFV17D yellow fever vaccine. CDR3: CASSELAVKNIQYF. As DNA, the CDR3 is TGTGCCAGCAGTGAATTGGCAGTCAAAAACATTCAGTACTTC.